This T cell receptor beta chain comes out of a study of circulating and synovial CD4+ cells in juvenile arthritis. Study conclusions and caveats: Overlap with synovium rose as more T cells were sequenced. Circulating pathogenic-like lymphocytes shared a substantially higher fraction of CDR3 sequences with synovium than bulk blood. Circulating pathogenic-like and bulk T cells looked alike by Vbeta family usage. CPL versus bulk CD4 samples: T cell genome counts differed by at least an order of magnitude.

Repertoires were generated with immunoSEQ multiplex PCR, while TCRdb's copy carries only in-frame clones and drops some. The data show fewer than 35,000 clones, about 95% seen once. CDR1 is SGHTA, CDR2 FQGTGA, per germline. The CDR3 consists of 14 residues. The V gene lost 4 bases and the J gene lost 8 bases, with 17 bases spanning the gap. With regard to this clone: Its matching antigen is unknown.

V usage is TRBV7-3 and J usage is TRBJ1-2; possibly TRBD1 for D (5 bases). Sequencing input: CD4+ T cells from blood. The sequence derives from a human donor with juvenile idiopathic arthritis. The CDR3 DNA is TGTGCCAGCAGCTCAAGCGACACAGGTCGAGGCTACACCTTC. Protein sequence: CASSSSDTGRGYTF. Looking up the rest from reference TRBV7-3 and TRBJ1-2 gives the full variable domain: GAGVSQTPSNKVTEKGKYVELRCDPISGHTALYWYRQSLGQGPEFLIYFQGTGAADDSGLPNDRFFAVRPEGSVSTLKIQRTERGDSAVYLCASSSSDTGRGYTFGSGTRLTVV.